The subject of this entry is one T cell receptor (beta chain). The target antigen is unknown. Germline CDR1 and CDR2: LGHNA and YSLEER. The V and J ends lost 0 bases and 4 bases, in that order; junction bases with no gene match: 4. The CDR3 has 16 amino acids. This specimen comes from a study of cytomegalovirus exposure and HLA in healthy donors. Use of 60 Vbeta and 13 Jbeta primers characterized the PCR. How the authors handled the data: Unique TCR beta chains totaled some 80 million in a later count, with around 10 million of them shared. The data were produced by immunoSEQ multiplex PCR, yet TCRdb's version contains in-frame clones alone and is incomplete. V and J calls plus clone size are reproduced from that table; the DNA served to infer D and trimming. The sample has 170,000 or so clones; 80% are singletons. Findings of the study overall: Within an earlier analysis, most TCR beta V segments proved productive either about 90% or about 30% of the time.

Source material: PBMCs. This chain links TRBV4-3 with TRBJ2-1; 9 nucleotides agree with TRBD2. The receptor's source is a man aged 25 to 45 in good health and CMV-seropositive. CDR3 in DNA: TGCGCCAGCAGCCAAGATTTCGCGGGGGGGTACAATGAGCAGTTCTTC. This codes for CASSQDFAGGYNEQFF.